This TCR beta chain was recorded in a study of STAT5B mutations in CD4+ large granular lymphocyte leukemia. TCRdb's table, derived via immunoSEQ multiplex PCR, lists solely in-frame clones and lacks some. Among some 38,000 clones listed, around 75% were seen once. Control samples were healthy donors' buffy coats. About this clone: The antigen remains unidentified.

Study results and limitations: CD4-sorted patient repertoires seemed more clonal than healthy CD4+ repertoires. No patients shared main leukemic clonotypes, though around 27% appeared at low frequency elsewhere.

Input material: CD4+ T cells from blood buffy coats. The sequence was collected from a human donor in good health.

The CDR3 here is CASSEKSNYGYTF. Here the CDR3 DNA reads TGTGCCAGCAGTGAAAAGTCTAACTATGGCTACACCTTC. This chain links TRBV2 with TRBJ1-2; D remains unclear. Germline loops: CDR1 SNHLY, CDR2 FYNNEI. The CDR3 length is 13 residues. Deletions cut 2 bases from V and 0 bases from J, with 4 bases between.